The 3 T cell receptor beta chains presented below share a single source sample, sequenced in a study of T cells after yellow fever vaccination. TCRdb reanalysed the 5' RACE reads using MiXCR and keeps one entry per CDR3 protein. The profile covers some 550,000 distinct CDR3 sequences, with about 19% appearing a single time and 14% taken by the ten largest. Here the sequenced sample was PBMCs, taken 15 days after the yellow fever booster vaccination. These receptors were obtained from a man between 25 and 39 years old who received the YFV17D yellow fever vaccine.

In its sample, this clonotype was seen once. One end of the junction fails to match germline, which may point to a read error. This chain joins TRBV3-1 and TRBJ2-3, with 10 bases fitting TRBD2. The CDR3 consists of 13 residues. CDR1 and CDR2 from the germline V gene are LGHDT and YNNKEL (reference sequence). The CDR3 DNA follows: TGTGCTAGCAGCGGGAGGGCCGCAGATACGCAGTATTTT. Its translation: CASSGRAADTQYF.

J is TRBJ1-6 and V is TRBV7-2, with D possibly matching TRBD1 (5 bases). Trimming took off 1 base at V and 5 bases at J, with 9 bases between the two ends. The CDR3 covers 15 residues. The germline V gene encodes CDR1 SGHTA and CDR2 FQGNSA. Here the CDR3 reads CASSLGVGHNSPLHF. The CDR3 bases are TGTGCCAGCAGCTTAGGAGTGGGACATAATTCACCCCTCCACTTT.

The genes are TRBV10-3 and TRBJ2-7; D possibly matches TRBD1 or TRBD2 (5 bases each). The germline V and J ends were trimmed by 8 bases and 2 bases, with 10 bases remaining between them. The CDR3 loop spans 12 amino acids. The germline gives CDR1 ENHRY, CDR2 SYGVKD. The CDR3 bases are TGTGCCATCGGGGACGCCGCCTACGAGCAGTACTTC. Its translation is CAIGDAAYEQYF.